Listed here are 6 T cell receptor beta chains from one sample, sequenced in a study of Ad26.COV2.S vaccination and SARS-CoV-2 variants. Only in-frame clones appear in the TCRdb table, and some are missing; sequencing was by immunoSEQ multiplex PCR. The sample records some 410,000 clones, roughly 90% being singletons. As to treatment: some 20 received Ad26.COV2.S at low or high dose, single or two shots; roughly five received placebo; per-sample allocation not given. Sampling was done on day 63 after the first vaccine or placebo injection. The sample in question was peripheral blood, obtained in a trial of Ad26.COV2.S vaccine versus placebo. These TCRs come from a person between 18 and 60 years old who received the Ad26.COV2.S COVID-19 vaccine or a placebo.

The count of this clone is one. The chain employs TRBV5-4 and TRBJ2-5, with D unresolved. The CDR3 length is 16 residues. Trimming removed 0 bases from V and 5 bases from J, with 17 bases in between. Germline V gene lookup returns CDR1 SGHNT and CDR2 YYREEE (reference sequence). The CDR3 region is CASSLDLLDTRETQYF. CDR3 DNA: TGTGCCAGCAGCTTGGACTTGTTGGATACGAGGGAGACCCAGTACTTC.

This clone was observed once. The rearrangement uses TRBV7-9 and TRBJ1-1; no clear D. Germline V CDR1 and CDR2: SEHNR, FQNEAQ (reference sequence). V was cut by 5 bases and J by 0 bases, with 19 bases left in between. CDR3 length equals 17 residues. The CDR3: CASSPVIRNHMNTEAFF. In nucleotides, the CDR3 is TGTGCCAGCAGCCCCGTGATCCGGAACCACATGAACACTGAAGCTTTCTTT.

The rearrangement links TRBV4-3 to TRBJ1-1, with D tentatively TRBD1 (6 bases). The CDR3 is made up of 14 amino acids. Germline V CDR1 and CDR2: LGHNA, YSLEER. Trimming cost V 4 bases and J 2 bases, with 11 bases left between them. This CDR3 is CASSPNRVNTEAFF. In nucleotides, the CDR3 is TGCGCCAGCAGCCCGAACAGGGTAAACACTGAAGCTTTCTTT.

The V gene is TRBV6-2 or TRBV6-3, the J gene TRBJ1-1; 9 bases are shared with TRBD1. There are 15 residues in the CDR3. With 7 bases clipped from V and 7 bases from J, the junction kept 13 bases outside the gene matches. Germline V gives CDR1 MNHEY, CDR2 SVGEGT. This CDR3 is CASTPSRTGVSEAFF. The CDR3 DNA reads TGTGCCAGCACCCCCAGCCGGACAGGGGTGAGTGAAGCTTTCTTT.

The chain links TRBV7-9 to TRBJ2-7; the match to TRBD1 covers 8 bases. V dropped 4 bases and J dropped 2; count of bases not matched to a gene: 16. CDR1 and CDR2 (germline): SEHNR, FQNEAQ (reference sequence). The CDR3 spans 18 residues. The DNA for the CDR3 is TGTGCCAGCAGCTCGCGGGGTACAGGGGGATCTCTAACCTACGAGCAGTACTTC. This translates into CASSSRGTGGSLTYEQYF.

This chain connects TRBV4-3 to TRBJ2-5, with TRBD2 matching 7 bases. CDR3 length: 13 amino acids. The germline V gene has CDR1 LGHNA and CDR2 YSLEER. V dropped 6 bases and J dropped 3; count of bases not matched to a gene: 4. Written as DNA, the CDR3 is TGCGCCAGCAGTCCCGGGAGGAAAGAGACCCAGTACTTC. It yields the protein CASSPGRKETQYF.